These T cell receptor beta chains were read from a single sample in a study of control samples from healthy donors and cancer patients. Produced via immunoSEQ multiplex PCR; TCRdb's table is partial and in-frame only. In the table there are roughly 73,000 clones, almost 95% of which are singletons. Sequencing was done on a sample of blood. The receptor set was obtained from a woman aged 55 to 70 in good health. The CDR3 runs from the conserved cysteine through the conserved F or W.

cdr3_aa: CASSPMRGSNQPQHF; v_call: TRBV7-2
cdr3_aa: CATSPTGVFKYEQFF; v_call: TRBV24-1
cdr3_aa: CASSRNPEETQYF; v_call: TRBV5-1
cdr3_aa: CASRQVGASWGGYTF; v_call: TRBV3-1/TRBV3-2
cdr3_aa: CASSFTGAYEQYF; v_call: TRBV27
cdr3_aa: CASSYVLGYEQYF; v_call: TRBV6-2/TRBV6-3
cdr3_aa: CASSRGTSGTETQYF; v_call: TRBV11-1
cdr3_aa: CASSLAREEPQHF; v_call: TRBV28
cdr3_aa: CASSRRQVYSYEQYF; v_call: TRBV6-2/TRBV6-3
cdr3_aa: CASSHTGELFF; v_call: TRBV3-1/TRBV3-2
cdr3_aa: CASSIMSGSEQFF; v_call: TRBV19
cdr3_aa: CASSQSSENYGYTF; v_call: TRBV16
cdr3_aa: CASSQMNTEAFF; v_call: TRBV28
cdr3_aa: CASSDREASPLHF; v_call: TRBV3-1/TRBV3-2
cdr3_aa: CASSLRRGTGDNEQFF; v_call: TRBV11-2
cdr3_aa: CASSLYIAGEQYF; v_call: TRBV27
cdr3_aa: CASSSTGRGVGNEQFF; v_call: TRBV5-4
cdr3_aa: CASSFQTYGNEKLFF; v_call: TRBV11-2
cdr3_aa: CASSYSGLGAYEQYF; v_call: TRBV6-5
cdr3_aa: CASSFGDREAYEQYF; v_call: TRBV5-1
cdr3_aa: CASSVDSGNTEAFF; v_call: TRBV2
cdr3_aa: CASSRGGSTDTQYF; v_call: TRBV25-1
cdr3_aa: CASSPRLAGGIETQYF; v_call: TRBV2
cdr3_aa: CASSLRQGTNEAFF; v_call: TRBV5-4
cdr3_aa: CASSLGHLNQPQHF; v_call: TRBV28
cdr3_aa: CAWSFSTDTQYF; v_call: TRBV30
cdr3_aa: CASSKDRPGTDTQYF; v_call: TRBV5-1
cdr3_aa: CASSEASYEQYF; v_call: TRBV2
cdr3_aa: CASSPRGQPNEKLFF; v_call: TRBV18
cdr3_aa: CATSDRTQANYGYTF; v_call: TRBV24-1
cdr3_aa: CASSYSMRDGYTF; v_call: TRBV6-5
cdr3_aa: CASSSRHKNTGELFF; v_call: TRBV6-6
cdr3_aa: CASSLVSTGTKETQYF; v_call: TRBV5-1
cdr3_aa: CASSRTRGQANEKLFF; v_call: TRBV7-9
cdr3_aa: CASSPGQYSNQPQHF; v_call: TRBV4-1
cdr3_aa: CASSLRTSGRETQYF; v_call: TRBV7-2
cdr3_aa: CASSQDGTSGDYEQYF; v_call: TRBV3-1/TRBV3-2
cdr3_aa: CASNYSPGPNYGYTF; v_call: TRBV5-1
cdr3_aa: CASSLDGTQPQHF; v_call: TRBV5-1
cdr3_aa: CASGGAGTGYQETQYF; v_call: TRBV7-9
cdr3_aa: CASTLRGTSGYNEQFF; v_call: TRBV5-1
cdr3_aa: CASSLVRSDTQYF; v_call: TRBV7-9
cdr3_aa: CASSLDRGQYF; v_call: TRBV12-3/TRBV12-4
cdr3_aa: CASSRSGSSGNTIYF; v_call: TRBV27
cdr3_aa: CSVGKTYEQYF; v_call: TRBV29-1
cdr3_aa: CATSGGTGFDQPQHF; v_call: TRBV15
cdr3_aa: CASSLGRLAYEQYF; v_call: TRBV7-2
cdr3_aa: CASSFKWTKDYEQYF; v_call: TRBV5-5
cdr3_aa: CASSAGPGLNGAFF; v_call: TRBV9
cdr3_aa: CASRLWTANEQFF; v_call: TRBV27
cdr3_aa: CASSFVGEPTDTQYF; v_call: TRBV5-1
cdr3_aa: CASSPRESEQYF; v_call: TRBV18
cdr3_aa: CASSGFAIGIYEQYF; v_call: TRBV18
cdr3_aa: CAWSEGSRRTNEQFF; v_call: TRBV30
cdr3_aa: CASSPGTPLGGEQFF; v_call: TRBV9
cdr3_aa: CASSHYREWGSPLHF; v_call: TRBV3-1/TRBV3-2
cdr3_aa: CAIQSGQGSSEAFF; v_call: TRBV6-5
cdr3_aa: CSVDAASGSYEQYF; v_call: TRBV29-1
cdr3_aa: CASSPWGLAGDHEQFF; v_call: TRBV7-9